This record concerns one T cell receptor (beta chain) sequence. This sample is part of a study of blood T cell repertoires in COVID-19. Study overall: In each case, the material was cDNA or gDNA derived from T cells, B-cell-depleted T cells, or PBMCs.

The length of the CDR3 is 13 residues. CDR1 and CDR2 (germline): SGHKS, YYEKEE (reference sequence). V was trimmed by 0 bases and J by 10 bases, leaving 13 bases between them. Study processing details: Estimated nucleated cell counts came from reference gene primer amplification. Repertoires were generated with immunoSEQ multiplex PCR, while TCRdb's copy carries only in-frame clones and drops some. Clone size and V and J calls were adopted from that table, with D and trimming inferred from the DNA. This sample has 150,000 to 200,000 clones; about 89% occur once, and the top ten carry approximately 2%.

The receptor's source is a young man who had recovered from COVID-19. The gene calls are TRBV5-5 and TRBJ1-1; D is unclear. The sample comprised peripheral blood. DNA of the CDR3: TGTGCCAGCAGCTTGGCCCCGGAGAGGGCAGCTTTCTTT. Protein: CASSLAPERAAFF.